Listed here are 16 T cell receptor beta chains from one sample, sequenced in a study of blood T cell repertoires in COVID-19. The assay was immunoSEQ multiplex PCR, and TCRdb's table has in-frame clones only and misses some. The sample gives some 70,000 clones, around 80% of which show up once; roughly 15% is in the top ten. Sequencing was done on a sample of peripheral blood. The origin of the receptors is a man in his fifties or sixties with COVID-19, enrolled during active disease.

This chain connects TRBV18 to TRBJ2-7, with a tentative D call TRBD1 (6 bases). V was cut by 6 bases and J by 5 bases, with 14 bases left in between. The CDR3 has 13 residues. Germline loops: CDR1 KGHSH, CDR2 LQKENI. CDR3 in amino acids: CASSRGRDNEQYF. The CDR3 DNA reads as TGTGCCAGCTCTCGTGGCCGGGACAACGAGCAGTACTTC. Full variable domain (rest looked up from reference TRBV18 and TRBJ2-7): NAGVMQNPRHLVRRRGQEARLRCSPMKGHSHVYWYRQLPEEGLKFMVYLQKENIIDESGMPKERFSAEFPKEGPSILRIQQVVRGDSAAYFCASSRGRDNEQYFGPGTRLTVT.

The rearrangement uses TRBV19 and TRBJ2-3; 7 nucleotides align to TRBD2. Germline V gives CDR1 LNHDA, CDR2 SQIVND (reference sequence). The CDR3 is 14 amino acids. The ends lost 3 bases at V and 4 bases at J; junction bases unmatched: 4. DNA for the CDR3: TGTGCCAGTAGTATGACTAGCTACGCAGATACGCAGTATTTT. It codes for CASSMTSYADTQYF.

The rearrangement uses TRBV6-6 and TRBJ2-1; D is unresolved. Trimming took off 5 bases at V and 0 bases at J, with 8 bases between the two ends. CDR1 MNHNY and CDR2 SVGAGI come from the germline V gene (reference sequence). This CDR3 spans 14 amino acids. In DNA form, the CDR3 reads TGTGCCAGCAGTATACTCCCCTCCTACAATGAGCAGTTCTTC. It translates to CASSILPSYNEQFF.

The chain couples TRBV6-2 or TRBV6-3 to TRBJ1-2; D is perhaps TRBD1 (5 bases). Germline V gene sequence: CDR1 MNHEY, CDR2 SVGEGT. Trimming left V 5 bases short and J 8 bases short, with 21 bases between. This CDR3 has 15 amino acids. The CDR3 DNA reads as TGTGCCAGCAGTCGGGGCGCGGGGGTTACCTACGGCTACACCTTC. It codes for CASSRGAGVTYGYTF.

In DNA, the CDR3 is TGCGCCAGCAGCTTAGTACAGGCCTCGAGGGGAAACACCATATATTTT. This encodes CASSLVQASRGNTIYF. The V and J genes are TRBV5-1 and TRBJ1-3; D is perhaps TRBD1 (5 bases). The CDR3 covers 16 residues. Germline assignment: CDR1 SGHRS and CDR2 YFSETQ. The V and J ends lost 2 bases and 4 bases respectively, with 16 bases between them.

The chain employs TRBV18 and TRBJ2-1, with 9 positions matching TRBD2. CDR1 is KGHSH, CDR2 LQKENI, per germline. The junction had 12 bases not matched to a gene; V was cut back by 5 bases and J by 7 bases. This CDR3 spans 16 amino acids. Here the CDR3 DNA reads TGTGCCAGCTCAACCGGCGGCGGGGGGGCCACAAATGAGCAGTTCTTC. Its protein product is CASSTGGGGATNEQFF.

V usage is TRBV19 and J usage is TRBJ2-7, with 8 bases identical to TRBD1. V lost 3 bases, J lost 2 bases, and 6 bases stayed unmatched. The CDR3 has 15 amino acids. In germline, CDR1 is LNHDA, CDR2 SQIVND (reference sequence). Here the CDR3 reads CASSMTRQGTYEQYF. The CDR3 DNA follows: TGTGCCAGTAGTATGACGAGACAGGGGACCTACGAGCAGTACTTC.

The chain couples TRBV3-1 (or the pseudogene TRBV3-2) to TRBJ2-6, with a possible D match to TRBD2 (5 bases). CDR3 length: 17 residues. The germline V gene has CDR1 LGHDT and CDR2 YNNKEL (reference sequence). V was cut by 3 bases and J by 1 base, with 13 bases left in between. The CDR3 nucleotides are TGTGCCAGCAGCCATGATTCGTCGGGGTCTGGGGCCAACGTCCTGACTTTC. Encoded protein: CASSHDSSGSGANVLTF.

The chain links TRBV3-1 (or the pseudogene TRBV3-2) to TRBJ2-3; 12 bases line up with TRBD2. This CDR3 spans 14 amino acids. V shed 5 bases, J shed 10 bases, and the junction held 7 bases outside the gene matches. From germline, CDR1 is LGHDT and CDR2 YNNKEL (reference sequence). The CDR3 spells CASSTLAGGPAQYF. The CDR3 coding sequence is TGTGCCAGCAGCACCCTAGCGGGGGGGCCGGCGCAGTATTTT.

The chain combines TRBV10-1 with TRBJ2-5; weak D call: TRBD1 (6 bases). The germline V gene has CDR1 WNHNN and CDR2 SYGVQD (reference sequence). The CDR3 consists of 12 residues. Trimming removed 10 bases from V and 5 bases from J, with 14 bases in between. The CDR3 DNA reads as TGCGCCACCGTGGGACAACGGGAGACCCAGTACTTC. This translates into CATVGQRETQYF.

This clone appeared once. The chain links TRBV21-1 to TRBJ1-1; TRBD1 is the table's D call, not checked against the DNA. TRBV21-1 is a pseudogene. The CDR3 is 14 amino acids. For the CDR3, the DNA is TGTGCCAGCAGCCCAACTCCAGGGGGCACTGAAGCTTTCTTT. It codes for CASSPTPGGTEAFF.

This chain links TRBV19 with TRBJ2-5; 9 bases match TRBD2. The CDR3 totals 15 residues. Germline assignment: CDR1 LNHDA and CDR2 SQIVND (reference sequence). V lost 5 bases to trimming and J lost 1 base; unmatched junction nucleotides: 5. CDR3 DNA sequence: TGTGCCAGTAGTTTCCTAGCGGGGCCCCAAGAGACCCAGTACTTC. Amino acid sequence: CASSFLAGPQETQYF.

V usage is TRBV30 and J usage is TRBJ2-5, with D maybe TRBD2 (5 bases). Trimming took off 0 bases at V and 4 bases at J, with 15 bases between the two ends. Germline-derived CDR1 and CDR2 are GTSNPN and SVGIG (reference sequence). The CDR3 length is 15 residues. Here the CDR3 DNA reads TGTGCCTGGAGTGTAGGCCCCGGACTGGGAGAGACCCAGTACTTC. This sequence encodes CAWSVGPGLGETQYF.

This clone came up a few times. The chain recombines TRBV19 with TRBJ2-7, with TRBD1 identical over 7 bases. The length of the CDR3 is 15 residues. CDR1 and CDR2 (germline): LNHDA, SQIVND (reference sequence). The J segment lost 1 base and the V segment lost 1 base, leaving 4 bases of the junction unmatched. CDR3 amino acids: CASSIGQGWSYEQYF. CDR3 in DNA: TGTGCCAGTAGTATAGGACAGGGTTGGTCCTACGAGCAGTACTTC.

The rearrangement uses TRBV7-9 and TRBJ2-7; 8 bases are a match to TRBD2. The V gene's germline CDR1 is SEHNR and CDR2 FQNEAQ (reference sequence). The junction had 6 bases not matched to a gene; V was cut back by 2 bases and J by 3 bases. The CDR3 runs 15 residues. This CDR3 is CASSLRRGAVYEQYF. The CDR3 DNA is TGTGCCAGCAGCTTAAGGCGGGGGGCCGTCTACGAGCAGTACTTC.

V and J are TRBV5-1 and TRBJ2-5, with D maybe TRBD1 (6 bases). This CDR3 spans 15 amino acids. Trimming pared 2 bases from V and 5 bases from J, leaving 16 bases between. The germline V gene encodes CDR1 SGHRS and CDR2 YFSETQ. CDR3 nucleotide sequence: TGCGCCAGCAGCTTCGGACAGTCGGGCGCCGAGACCCAGTACTTC. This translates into CASSFGQSGAETQYF.